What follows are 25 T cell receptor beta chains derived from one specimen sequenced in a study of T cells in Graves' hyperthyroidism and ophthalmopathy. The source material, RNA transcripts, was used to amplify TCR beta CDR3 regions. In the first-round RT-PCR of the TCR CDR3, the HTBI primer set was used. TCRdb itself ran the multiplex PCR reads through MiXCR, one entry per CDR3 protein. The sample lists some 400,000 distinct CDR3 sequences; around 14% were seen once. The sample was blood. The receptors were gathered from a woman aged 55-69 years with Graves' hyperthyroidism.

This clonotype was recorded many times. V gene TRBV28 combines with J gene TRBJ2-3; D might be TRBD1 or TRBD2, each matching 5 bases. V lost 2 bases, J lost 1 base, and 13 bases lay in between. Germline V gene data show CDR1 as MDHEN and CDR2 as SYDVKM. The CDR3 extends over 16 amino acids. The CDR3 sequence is CASSLTLGRGTDTQYF. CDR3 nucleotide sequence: TGTGCCAGCAGTTTAACCCTGGGACGAGGCACAGATACGCAGTATTTT.

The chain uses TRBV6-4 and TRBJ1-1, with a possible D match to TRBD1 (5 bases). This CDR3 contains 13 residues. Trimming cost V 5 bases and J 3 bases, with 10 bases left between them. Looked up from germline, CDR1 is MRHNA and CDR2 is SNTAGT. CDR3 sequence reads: CASSRRVDTEAFF. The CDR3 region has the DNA TGTGCCAGCAGTCGCAGGGTGGACACTGAAGCTTTCTTT.

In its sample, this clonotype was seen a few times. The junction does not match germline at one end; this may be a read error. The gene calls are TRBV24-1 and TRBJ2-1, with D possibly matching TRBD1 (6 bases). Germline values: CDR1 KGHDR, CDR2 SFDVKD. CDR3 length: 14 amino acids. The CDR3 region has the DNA TGTGCCACCGGTGACAGGAGCTCCTACAATGAGCAGTTCTTC. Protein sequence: CATGDRSSYNEQFF.

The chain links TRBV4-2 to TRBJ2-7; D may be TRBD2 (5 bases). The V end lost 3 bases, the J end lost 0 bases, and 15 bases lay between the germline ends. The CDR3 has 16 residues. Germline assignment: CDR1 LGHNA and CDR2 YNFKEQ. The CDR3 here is CASSQATSGGSYEQYF. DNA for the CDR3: TGTGCCAGCAGCCAGGCAACCAGCGGAGGCTCCTACGAGCAGTACTTC.

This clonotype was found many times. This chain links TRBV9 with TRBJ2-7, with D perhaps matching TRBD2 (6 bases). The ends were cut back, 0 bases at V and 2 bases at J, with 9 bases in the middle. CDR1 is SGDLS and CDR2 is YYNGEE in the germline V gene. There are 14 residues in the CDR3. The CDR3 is CASSVVASAYEQYF. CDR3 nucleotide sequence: TGTGCCAGCAGCGTAGTCGCTAGCGCCTACGAGCAGTACTTC.

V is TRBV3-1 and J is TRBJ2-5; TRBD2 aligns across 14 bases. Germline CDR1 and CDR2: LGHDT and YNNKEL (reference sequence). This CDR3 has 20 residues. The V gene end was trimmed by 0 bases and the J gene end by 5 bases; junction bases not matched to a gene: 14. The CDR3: CASSQDRPTGTSGSRETQYF. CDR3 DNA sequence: TGTGCCAGCAGCCAAGATCGGCCGACCGGGACTAGCGGGAGTAGGGAGACCCAGTACTTC.

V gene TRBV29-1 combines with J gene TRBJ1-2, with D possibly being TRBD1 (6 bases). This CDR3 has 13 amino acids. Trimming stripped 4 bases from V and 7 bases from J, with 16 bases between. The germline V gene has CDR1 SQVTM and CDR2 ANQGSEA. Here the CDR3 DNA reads TGCAGCGTTGGGGGGGCCCTAGGGTCTGGCTACACCTTC. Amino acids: CSVGGALGSGYTF.

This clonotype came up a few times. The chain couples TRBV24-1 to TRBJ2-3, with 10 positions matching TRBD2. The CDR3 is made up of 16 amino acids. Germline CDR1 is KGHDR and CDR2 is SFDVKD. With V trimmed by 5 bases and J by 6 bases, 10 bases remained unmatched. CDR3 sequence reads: CATSGSSGRNSDTQYF. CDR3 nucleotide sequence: TGTGCCACCAGTGGATCTAGCGGGAGAAATTCGGATACGCAGTATTTT.

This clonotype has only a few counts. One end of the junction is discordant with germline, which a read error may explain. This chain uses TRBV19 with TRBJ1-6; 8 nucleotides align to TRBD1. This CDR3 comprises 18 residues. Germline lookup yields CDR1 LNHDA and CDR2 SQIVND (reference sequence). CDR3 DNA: TGTGCCAGTAGTGTAGACACCACAGGGGGTTGGGGTAATTCACCCCTCCACTTT. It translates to CASSVDTTGGWGNSPLHF.

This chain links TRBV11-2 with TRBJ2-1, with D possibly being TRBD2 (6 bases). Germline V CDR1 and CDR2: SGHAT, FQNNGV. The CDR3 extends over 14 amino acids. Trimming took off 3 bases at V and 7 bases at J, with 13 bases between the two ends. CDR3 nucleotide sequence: TGTGCCAGCAGCTTGACGGGAGCGGATAATGAGCAGTTCTTC. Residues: CASSLTGADNEQFF.

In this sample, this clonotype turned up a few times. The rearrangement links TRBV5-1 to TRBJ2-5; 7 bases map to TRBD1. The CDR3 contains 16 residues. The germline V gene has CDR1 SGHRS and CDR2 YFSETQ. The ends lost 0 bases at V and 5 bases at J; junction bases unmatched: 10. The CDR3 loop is CASSLAKGAGMETQYF. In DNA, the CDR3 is TGCGCCAGCAGCTTGGCCAAGGGGGCAGGGATGGAGACCCAGTACTTC.

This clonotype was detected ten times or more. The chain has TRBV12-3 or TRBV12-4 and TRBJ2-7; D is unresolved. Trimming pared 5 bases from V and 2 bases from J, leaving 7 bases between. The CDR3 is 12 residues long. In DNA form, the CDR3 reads TGTGCCAGCAGTACCGGGCCCTACGAGCAGTACTTC. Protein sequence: CASSTGPYEQYF.

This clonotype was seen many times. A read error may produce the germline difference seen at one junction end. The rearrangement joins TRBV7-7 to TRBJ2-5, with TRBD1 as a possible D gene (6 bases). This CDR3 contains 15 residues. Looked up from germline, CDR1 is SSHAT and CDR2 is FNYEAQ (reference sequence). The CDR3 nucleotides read TGTGCTAGCAGCAACCGGGACAACTTCGGGGAGACCCAGTACTTC. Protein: CASSNRDNFGETQYF.

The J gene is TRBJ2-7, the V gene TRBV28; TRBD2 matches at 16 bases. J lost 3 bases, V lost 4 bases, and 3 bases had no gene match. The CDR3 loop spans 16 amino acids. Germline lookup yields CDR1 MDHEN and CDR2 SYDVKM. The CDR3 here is CASSSGTSGRDYEQYF. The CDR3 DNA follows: TGTGCCAGCAGTTCCGGGACTAGCGGGAGGGACTACGAGCAGTACTTC.

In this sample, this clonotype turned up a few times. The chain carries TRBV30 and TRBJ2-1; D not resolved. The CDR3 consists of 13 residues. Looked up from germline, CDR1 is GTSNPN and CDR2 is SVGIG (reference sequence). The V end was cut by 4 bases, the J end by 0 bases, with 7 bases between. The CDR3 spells CAWTSSSYNEQFF. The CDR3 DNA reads TGTGCCTGGACGTCGAGCTCCTACAATGAGCAGTTCTTC.

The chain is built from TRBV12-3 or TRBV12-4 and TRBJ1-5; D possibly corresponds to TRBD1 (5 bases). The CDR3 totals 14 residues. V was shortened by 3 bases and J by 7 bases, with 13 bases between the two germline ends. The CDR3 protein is CASSFRGSGQPQHF. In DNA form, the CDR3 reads TGTGCCAGCAGTTTCCGGGGGTCTGGGCAGCCCCAGCATTTT.

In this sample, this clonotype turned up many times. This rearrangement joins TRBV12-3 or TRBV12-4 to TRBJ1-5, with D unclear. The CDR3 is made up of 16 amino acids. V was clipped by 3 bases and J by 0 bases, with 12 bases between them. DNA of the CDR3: TGTGCCAGCAGTTTCGGCAGGCCTTATAGCAATCAGCCCCAGCATTTT. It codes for CASSFGRPYSNQPQHF.

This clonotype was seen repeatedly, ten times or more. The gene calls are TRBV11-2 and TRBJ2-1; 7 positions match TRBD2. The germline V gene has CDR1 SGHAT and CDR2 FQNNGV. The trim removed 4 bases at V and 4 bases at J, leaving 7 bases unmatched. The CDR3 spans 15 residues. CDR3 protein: CASSSKASGYNEQFF. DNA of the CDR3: TGTGCCAGCAGCTCTAAGGCTAGCGGTTACAATGAGCAGTTCTTC.

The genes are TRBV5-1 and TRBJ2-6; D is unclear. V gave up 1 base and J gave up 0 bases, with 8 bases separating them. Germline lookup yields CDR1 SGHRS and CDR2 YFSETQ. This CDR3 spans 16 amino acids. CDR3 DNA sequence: TGCGCCAGCAGCTTGCGGCAGAGCTCTGGGGCCAACGTCCTGACTTTC. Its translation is CASSLRQSSGANVLTF.

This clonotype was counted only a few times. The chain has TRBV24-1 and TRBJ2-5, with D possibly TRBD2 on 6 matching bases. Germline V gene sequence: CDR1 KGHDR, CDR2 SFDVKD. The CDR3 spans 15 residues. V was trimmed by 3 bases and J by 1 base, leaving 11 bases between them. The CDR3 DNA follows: TGTGCCACCAGTGATCCCGGGACTTTCCAAGAGACCCAGTACTTC. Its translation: CATSDPGTFQETQYF.

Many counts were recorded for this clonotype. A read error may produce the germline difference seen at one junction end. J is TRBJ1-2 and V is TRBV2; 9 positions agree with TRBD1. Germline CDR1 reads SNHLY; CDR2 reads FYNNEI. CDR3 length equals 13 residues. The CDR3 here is CASRDRGFYSYTF. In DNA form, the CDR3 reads TGTGCCAGCAGGGACAGGGGCTTCTATAGCTACACCTTC.

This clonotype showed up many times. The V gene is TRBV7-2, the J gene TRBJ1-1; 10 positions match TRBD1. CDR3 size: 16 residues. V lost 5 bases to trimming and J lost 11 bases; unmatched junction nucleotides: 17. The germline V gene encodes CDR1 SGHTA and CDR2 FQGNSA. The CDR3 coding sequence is TGTGCCAGCAGCCTGAACCGTCCCGGGACAGGGGTTTGGGCTTTCTTT. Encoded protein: CASSLNRPGTGVWAFF.

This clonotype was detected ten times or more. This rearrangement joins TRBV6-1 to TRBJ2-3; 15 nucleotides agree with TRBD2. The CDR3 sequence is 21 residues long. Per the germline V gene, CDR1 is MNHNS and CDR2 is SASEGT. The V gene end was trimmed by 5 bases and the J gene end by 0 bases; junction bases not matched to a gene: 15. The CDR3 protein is CASSYLSPGTSGRSSTDTQYF. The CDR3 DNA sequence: TGTGCCAGCAGTTACTTAAGCCCTGGGACTAGCGGGAGGTCTAGCACAGATACGCAGTATTTT.

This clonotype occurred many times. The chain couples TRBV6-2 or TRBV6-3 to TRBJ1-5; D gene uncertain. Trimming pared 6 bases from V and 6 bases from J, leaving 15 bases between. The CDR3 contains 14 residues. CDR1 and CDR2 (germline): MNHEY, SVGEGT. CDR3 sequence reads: CASRRGRLAQPQHF. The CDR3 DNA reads TGTGCCAGCAGACGCGGCAGACTTGCTCAGCCCCAGCATTTT.

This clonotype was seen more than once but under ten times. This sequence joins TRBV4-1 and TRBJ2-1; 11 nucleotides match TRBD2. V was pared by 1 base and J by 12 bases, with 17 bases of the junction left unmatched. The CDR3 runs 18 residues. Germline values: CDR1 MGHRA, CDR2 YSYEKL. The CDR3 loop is CASSQGYILAGVWQRQFF. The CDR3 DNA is TGCGCCAGCAGCCAAGGTTACATACTAGCGGGAGTCTGGCAAAGGCAGTTCTTC.